This TCR beta chain was sequenced during a study of molecular identifiers for immune sequencing clone quantification (dated by TCRdb to 2016 to 2019). Some background on the complete study: For a replicate experiment, the RNA from either roughly 18,000 or 92,000 naive CD8 T cells was divided into five aliquots, and four of those aliquots went on to sequencing. This methods study used CD8 T cells to benchmark TCR RNA copy counting and molecular-identifier clustering-based TCR repertoire sequencing (MIDCIRS). Broader findings and caveats from the paper: Modeling gave around 3.3 recovered TCR RNA copies per cell versus 8 to 10 by digital PCR, implying around 33% capture efficiency. When barcode sub-clustering was left out, chimeric consensus sequences inflated TCR diversity, with chimeras reaching as high as 47%. In CMV-specific effector cells, over 97% of molecules were held by clones above 20 RNA copies, whereas under 1% of molecules were held by such clones in naive cells. Highly expanded clone sizes could be underestimated if identical TCR molecules share a barcode. The naive libraries included spiked-in Jurkat TCR RNA (about 9 copies' worth), and this Jurkat TCR RNA is not part of the donor repertoire. Spiked-in Jurkat TCR RNA equal to a single cell's worth was reported to be detectable even within 1,100,000 naive CD8 T cells.

This clonotype was observed a handful of times. No antigen is known for it. Base-call qualities are not available, and no considerably larger clone is one nucleotide away. Unmatched junction bases come to 5, with V trimmed by 2 bases and J by 7 bases. According to the germline V gene (reference sequence), CDR1 reads SGHNT and CDR2 reads YYREEE. Its CDR3 holds 14 amino acids, cysteine through phenylalanine. CDR3 DNA only is kept here, 42 bases in frame from base 1. Preparation of the library involved PCR. Sequencer: Illumina HiSeq 4000. Bulk TCR libraries were generated as previously described, with the TCR primers listed in Table S5 used. Purification of total RNA was performed with the Qiagen AllPrep DNA/RNA kit. Before analysis, reads from multiple sequencing runs of one library were combined. As for the authors' bioinformatics: Reads were retained only if their TCR constant sequence matched exactly, and those retained reads were trimmed to 150 nt and grouped according to their 12-nt molecular barcodes. Reads in each barcode group were sub-clustered using a 15% Levenshtein threshold, and a quality-weighted consensus sequence was built for each RNA molecule. Non-functional sequences were filtered out, along with any lower-count sequence sitting one edit away from another sequence. Barcode sub-clusters with fewer than 20% of the maximum read count were removed, based on fitting two negative binomial distributions. TCRdb trimmed public reads at Q25 via fastp, called clones via MiXCR and kept in-frame beta chains. Rows matching on CDR3 protein sequence are summarized as one entry with the most common DNA and genes. What appears here as the V and J calls and clone size reflects TCRdb's work, not the paper's. This sample has around 460,000 distinct CDR3 sequences in its table, and 20% to 25% of those were observed once. The ten largest make up around 0.86% of the sample.

Libraries of naive CD8 T cells were built from anywhere between about 17,000 and 1,000,000 sorted cells, with 10%, 30% or 50% of the purified RNA used. Naive CD8 T cells, defined as CD8+CD4-CCR7+CD45RA+, were FACS-sorted into RLT Plus buffer on a BD FACSAria II. To test detection sensitivity, Jurkat RNA equal to about nine TCR copies was added to samples of about 20,000-1,000,000 naive CD8 T cells. CD8 T cells were enriched using RosetteSep CD8+ T Cell Enrichment Cocktail and Ficoll-Paque, and the enriched cells then underwent ACK red cell lysis. The sequence links TRBV5-4 to TRBJ2-7; the junction holds 11 bases that match TRBD2. The sample consisted of naive CD8+ T cells from blood, with Jurkat cell RNA spiked in. The meaning of the sample's cell subset or site label: FACS-sorted CD8+CD4-CCR7+CD45RA+ naive T cells. The source of this sequence is a human donor in good health. Some libraries in this study had Jurkat cell RNA spiked in. In nucleotides, the sequence is TGTGCCAGCAGCTTTAGCGGGGGGGCCATTGAGCAGTACTTC. Translated, this gives CASSFSGGAIEQYF.